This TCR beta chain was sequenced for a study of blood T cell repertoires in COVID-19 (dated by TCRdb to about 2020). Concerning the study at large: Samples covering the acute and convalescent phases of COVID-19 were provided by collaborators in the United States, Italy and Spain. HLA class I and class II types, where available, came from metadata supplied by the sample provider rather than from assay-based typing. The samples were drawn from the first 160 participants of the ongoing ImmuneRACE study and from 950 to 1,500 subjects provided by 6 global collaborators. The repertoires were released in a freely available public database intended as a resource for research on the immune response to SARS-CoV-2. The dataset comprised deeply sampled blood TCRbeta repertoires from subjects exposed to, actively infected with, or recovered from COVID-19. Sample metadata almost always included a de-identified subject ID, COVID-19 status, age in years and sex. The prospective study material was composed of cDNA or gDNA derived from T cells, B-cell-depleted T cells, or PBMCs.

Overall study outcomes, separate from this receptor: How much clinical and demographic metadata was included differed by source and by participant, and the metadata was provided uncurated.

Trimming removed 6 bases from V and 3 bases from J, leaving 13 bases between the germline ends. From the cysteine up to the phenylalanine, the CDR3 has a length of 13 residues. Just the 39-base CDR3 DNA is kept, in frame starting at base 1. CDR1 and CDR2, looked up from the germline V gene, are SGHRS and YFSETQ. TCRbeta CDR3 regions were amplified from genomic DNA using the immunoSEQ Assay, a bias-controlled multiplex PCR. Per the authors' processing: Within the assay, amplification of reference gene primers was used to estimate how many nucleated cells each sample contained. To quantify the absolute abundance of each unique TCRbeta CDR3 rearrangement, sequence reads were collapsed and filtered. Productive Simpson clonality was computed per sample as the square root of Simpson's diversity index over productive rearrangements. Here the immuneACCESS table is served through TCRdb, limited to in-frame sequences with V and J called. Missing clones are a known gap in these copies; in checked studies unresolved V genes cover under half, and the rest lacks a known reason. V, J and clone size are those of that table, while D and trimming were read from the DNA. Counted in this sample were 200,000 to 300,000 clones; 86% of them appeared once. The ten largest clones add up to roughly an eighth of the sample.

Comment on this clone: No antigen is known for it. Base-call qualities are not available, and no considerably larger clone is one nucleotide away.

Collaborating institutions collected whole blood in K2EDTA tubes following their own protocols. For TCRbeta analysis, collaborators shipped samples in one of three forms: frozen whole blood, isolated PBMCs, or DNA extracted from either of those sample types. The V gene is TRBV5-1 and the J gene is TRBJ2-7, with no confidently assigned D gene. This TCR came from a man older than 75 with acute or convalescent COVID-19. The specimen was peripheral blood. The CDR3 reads CASTWAPFYEQYF. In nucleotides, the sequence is TGCGCCAGCACCTGGGCTCCATTCTACGAGCAGTACTTC.